This entry lists 24 T cell receptor beta chains sequenced from one sample in a study of T cells in Graves' hyperthyroidism and ophthalmopathy. Amplified TCR beta CDR3 regions came from RNA transcripts. The HTBI primer set served for first-round RT-PCR of the TCR CDR3. In TCRdb, the multiplex PCR reads were re-called with MiXCR into one record per CDR3 protein. The table includes about 610,000 distinct CDR3 sequences, about 16% detected once. The sample comprised blood. The receptors shown here come from a middle-aged woman with Graves' ophthalmopathy.

This clonotype was seen ten or more times. J is TRBJ1-1 and V is TRBV20-1, with D tentatively TRBD1 (5 bases). CDR3 length: 14 amino acids. Trimming pared 1 base from V and 0 bases from J, leaving 9 bases between. Germline V gives CDR1 DFQATT, CDR2 SNEGSKA (reference sequence). CDR3 in amino acids: CSARAREMNTEAFF. The CDR3 region has the DNA TGCAGTGCTAGAGCCAGGGAAATGAACACTGAAGCTTTCTTT.

This clonotype was found a few times. The chain employs TRBV29-1 and TRBJ2-1; TRBD2 matches 8 bases. Germline CDR1 reads SQVTM; CDR2 reads ANQGSEA. The CDR3 covers 13 residues. With 5 bases clipped from V and 4 bases from J, the junction kept 4 bases outside the gene matches. The CDR3 bases are TGCAGCGTTAAAGCGGGAGTTTACAATGAGCAGTTCTTC. It is translated as CSVKAGVYNEQFF.

This clonotype has a count of ten or more. This chain joins TRBV3-1 and TRBJ1-2; D uncertain. Germline lookup yields CDR1 LGHDT and CDR2 YNNKEL (reference sequence). The CDR3 has 14 residues. Trimming removed 0 bases from V and 6 bases from J, with 11 bases in between. The CDR3 is CASSQDGRFDGYTF. The CDR3 DNA reads TGTGCCAGCAGCCAAGATGGGAGGTTCGATGGCTACACCTTC.

This clonotype occurred many times. The chain combines TRBV6-5 with TRBJ1-3; 7 nucleotides match TRBD1. The V gene end was trimmed by 2 bases and the J gene end by 2 bases; junction bases not matched to a gene: 0. Germline V lookup: CDR1 MNHEY, CDR2 SVGAGI. The length of the CDR3 is 14 residues. The CDR3 DNA reads as TGTGCCAGCAGTTACAGGGGGCCTGGAAACACCATATATTTT. It encodes CASSYRGPGNTIYF.

Many counts were recorded for this clonotype. A read error may produce the germline difference seen at one junction end. V is TRBV7-9 and J is TRBJ2-5; D is uncertain. This CDR3 is 13 amino acids long. CDR1 is SEHNR, CDR2 FQNEAQ, per germline (reference sequence). The CDR3 sequence is CASSFGVQETQYF. The CDR3 DNA sequence: TGCGCCAGCAGCTTTGGGGTCCAAGAGACCCAGTACTTC. Full variable domain (missing parts from reference TRBV7-9 and TRBJ2-5): DTGVSQNPRHKITKRGQNVTFRCDPISEHNRLYWYRQTLGQGPEFLTYFQNEAQLEKSRLLSDRFSAERPKGSFSTLEIQRTEQGDSAMYLCASSFGVQETQYFGPGTRLLVL.

Comments on this clonotype: A much larger clonotype is one base distant, so this may be a read error. As DNA, the CDR3 is TGTGCCAGCAGCTTGATCGGGCACGGGAACAGCCAAGAGACCCAGTACTTC. Translation: CASSLIGHGNSQETQYF. The chain is built from TRBV5-6 and TRBJ2-5; possible D gene TRBD2, 5 bases. Germline loops: CDR1 SGHDT, CDR2 YYEEEE. V lost 1 base, J lost 1 base, and 17 bases lay in between. The CDR3 is made up of 17 amino acids.

This clonotype was observed at least ten times. The CDR3 spells CASSKERGAPRETQYF. For the CDR3, the DNA is TGTGCCAGCAGCAAAGAACGGGGGGCGCCCCGGGAGACCCAGTACTTC. The rearrangement links TRBV11-2 to TRBJ2-5; weak D call: TRBD2 (7 bases). CDR3 size: 16 residues. V was clipped by 5 bases and J by 5 bases, with 21 bases between them. Germline CDR1 SGHAT, CDR2 FQNNGV.

This clonotype came up a few times. The V gene is TRBV5-1, the J gene TRBJ2-2, with D perhaps matching TRBD1 or TRBD2 (5 bases each). CDR1 SGHRS and CDR2 YFSETQ come from the germline V gene. Trimming cost V 3 bases and J 4 bases, with 22 bases left between them. This CDR3 is 18 amino acids long. The CDR3 DNA reads TGCGCCAGCAGCTGGGATAACAGGAGGTTCATCGGCACCGGGGAGCTGTTTTTT. It encodes CASSWDNRRFIGTGELFF.

The V call is TRBV7-9, the J call TRBJ1-2, with 7 bases matching TRBD1. Trimming removed 6 bases from V and 4 bases from J; junction bases left unmatched: 5. This CDR3 region has 13 residues. Germline CDR1 and CDR2: SEHNR and FQNEAQ (reference sequence). The CDR3 DNA reads TGTGCCAGCAGTTTTGAGGGGGCCTATGGCTACACCTTC. It specifies CASSFEGAYGYTF.

The chain uses TRBV5-1 and TRBJ1-1; D might be TRBD1 (5 bases). Trimming took off 0 bases at V and 4 bases at J, with 10 bases between the two ends. Looked up from germline, CDR1 is SGHRS and CDR2 is YFSETQ. The CDR3 extends over 14 amino acids. The CDR3 sequence is CASSLGGVVTEAFF. CDR3 DNA: TGCGCCAGCAGCTTGGGGGGGGTGGTCACTGAAGCTTTCTTT.

This clonotype has a count of ten or more. The chain couples TRBV27 to TRBJ2-5, with TRBD2 matching 14 bases. CDR1 is MNHEY and CDR2 is SMNVEV in the germline V gene (reference sequence). Unmatched junction bases numbered 4, after V lost 5 bases and J lost 2 bases. This CDR3 has 16 residues. CDR3 region: CASSPGTSGGQETQYF. The CDR3 region has the DNA TGTGCCAGCAGTCCCGGGACTAGCGGGGGACAAGAGACCCAGTACTTC.

V gene TRBV11-2 combines with J gene TRBJ1-2; possible D gene TRBD1, 5 bases. Germline CDR1 reads SGHAT; CDR2 reads FQNNGV. V lost 4 bases to trimming and J lost 4 bases, with 10 bases between them. The CDR3 spans 13 residues. CDR3 in amino acids: CASSSTVAYGYTF. The DNA of the CDR3 is TGTGCCAGCAGCTCGACAGTGGCCTATGGCTACACCTTC. Full variable domain (outside the CDR3, taken from reference TRBV11-2 and TRBJ1-2): EAGVAQSPRYKIIEKRQSVAFWCNPISGHATLYWYQQILGQGPKLLIQFQNNGVVDDSQLPKDRFSAERLKGVDSTLKIQPAKLEDSAVYLCASSSTVAYGYTFGSGTRLTVV.

The V gene is TRBV19, the J gene TRBJ1-4; 7 bases align to TRBD1. This CDR3 region has 15 residues. CDR1 is LNHDA, CDR2 SQIVND, per germline (reference sequence). V lost 5 bases and J lost 7; bases outside the gene matches: 10. The DNA for the CDR3 is TGTGCCAGTAGTTCATCAACAGGGGCGGCTGAAAAACTGTTTTTT. Its protein product is CASSSSTGAAEKLFF. Looking up the rest from reference TRBV19 and TRBJ1-4 gives the full variable domain: DGGITQSPKYLFRKEGQNVTLSCEQNLNHDAMYWYRQDPGQGLRLIYYSQIVNDFQKGDIAEGYSVSREKKESFPLTVTSAQKNPTAFYLCASSSSTGAAEKLFFGSGTQLSVL.

The chain is built from TRBV20-1 and TRBJ2-7; no clear D. V lost 4 bases, J lost 0 bases, and 13 bases lay in between. The germline CDR1 and CDR2 sequences are DFQATT and SNEGSKA (reference sequence). The CDR3 sequence is 14 residues long. This CDR3 reads CSATVTLSSYEQYF. CDR3 sequence (DNA): TGCAGTGCTACCGTAACACTGAGCTCCTACGAGCAGTACTTC.

J is TRBJ2-5 and V is TRBV9, with 7 nucleotides matching TRBD1. CDR1 SGDLS and CDR2 YYNGEE come from the germline V gene. V was pared by 3 bases and J by 5 bases, with 7 bases of the junction left unmatched. There are 14 residues in the CDR3. The CDR3, as DNA: TGTGCCAGCAGCGGGGGACAGCGAATGGAGACCCAGTACTTC. Encoded protein: CASSGGQRMETQYF.

This clonotype was seen only a few times. The chain joins TRBV20-1 to TRBJ2-5; 7 nucleotides line up with TRBD2. The CDR3 is made up of 16 amino acids. V lost 5 bases, J lost 8 bases, and 20 bases stayed unmatched. Germline CDR1 DFQATT, CDR2 SNEGSKA (reference sequence). The CDR3: CSAPLRAGVGWETQYF. CDR3 nucleotides: TGCAGTGCTCCCCTAAGGGCGGGAGTGGGTTGGGAAACCCAGTACTTC.

Of note for this clonotype: Germline is not matched at one junction end, which may reflect a read error. The rearrangement uses TRBV27 and TRBJ2-7, with 8 bases lining up with TRBD1. The CDR3 totals 14 residues. CDR1 and CDR2 from the germline V gene are MNHEY and SMNVEV (reference sequence). The DNA for the CDR3 is TGTGCCAGCAGTCTCGGACAGGGACACTACGGGCAGTACTTC. Translation: CASSLGQGHYGQYF.

The CDR3 DNA sequence: TGTGCCAGCAGCTTATCAGGGACAGAGCTACAGTTCTTC. Amino acid sequence: CASSLSGTELQFF. This sequence joins TRBV11-1 and TRBJ2-1; 7 bases match TRBD1. V trimming: 2 bases; J trimming: 13 bases; junction bases outside the gene matches: 8. Germline CDR1 is SGHAT and CDR2 is FQDESV (reference sequence). The CDR3 contains 13 residues. Complete variable domain (other parts from reference TRBV11-1 and TRBJ2-1): EAEVAQSPRYKITEKSQAVAFWCDPISGHATLYWYRQILGQGPELLVQFQDESVVDDSQLPKDRFSAERLKGVDSTLKIQPAELGDSAMYLCASSLSGTELQFFGPGTRLTVL.

This clonotype was seen at least ten times. The chain combines TRBV13 with TRBJ2-5, with a possible D match to TRBD1 (5 bases). The CDR3 has 12 residues. Trimming removed 4 bases at V and 5 bases at J, with 8 bases between. Germline V gene data show CDR1 as PRHDT and CDR2 as FYEKMQ (reference sequence). The CDR3 DNA is TGTGCCAGCAGCTCGACAGCGGAGACCCAGTACTTC. Encoded protein: CASSSTAETQYF.

This clonotype was seen many times. The rearrangement uses TRBV10-3 and TRBJ2-7; 7 positions match TRBD2. Germline CDR1 and CDR2: ENHRY and SYGVKD. V was pared by 3 bases and J by 0 bases, with 5 bases of the junction left unmatched. The CDR3 covers 15 residues. CDR3 amino acids: CAISDLGGSSYEQYF. The CDR3 region has the DNA TGTGCCATCAGTGACTTGGGAGGGAGCTCCTACGAGCAGTACTTC.

The chain recombines TRBV12-5 with TRBJ1-6, with 10 bases that match TRBD1. The V gene end was trimmed by 1 base and the J gene end by 9 bases; junction bases not matched to a gene: 3. Germline CDR1 is LGHNT and CDR2 is FRNRAP. CDR3 length equals 15 residues. For the CDR3, the DNA is TGTGCTAGTGGTTTGGCCGGGACAGGGGCTTCACCCCTCCACTTT. It specifies CASGLAGTGASPLHF.

This clonotype was seen at least ten times. This chain connects TRBV6-1 to TRBJ2-3; D gene uncertain. Trimming pared 2 bases from V and 6 bases from J, leaving 18 bases between. CDR3 length: 16 amino acids. Germline-derived CDR1 and CDR2 are MNHNS and SASEGT. The CDR3 region has the DNA TGTGCCAGCAGTGAACAGCCCCGTTCTCATTCGGATACGCAGTATTTT. This sequence encodes CASSEQPRSHSDTQYF.

This clonotype turned up a few times. This chain joins TRBV30 and TRBJ1-4; D perhaps matches TRBD1 (5 bases). V gave up 3 bases and J gave up 0 bases, with 11 bases separating them. This CDR3 has 15 residues. Germline CDR1 and CDR2: GTSNPN and SVGIG (reference sequence). The DNA of the CDR3 is TGTGCCTGGAGCCGGGACCACGCAACTAATGAAAAACTGTTTTTT. It translates to CAWSRDHATNEKLFF. Filled out from reference TRBV30 and TRBJ1-4, the complete variable domain reads SQTIHQWPATLVQPVGSPLSLECTVEGTSNPNLYWYRQAAGRGLQLLFYSVGIGQISSEVPQNLSASRPQDRQFILSSKKLLLSDSGFYLCAWSRDHATNEKLFFGSGTQLSVL.

This chain connects TRBV29-1 to TRBJ2-2; D remains ambiguous. Germline V gene sequence: CDR1 SQVTM, CDR2 ANQGSEA. V lost 4 bases and J 4 bases, leaving 10 bases between the germline ends. The CDR3 is made up of 13 amino acids. The chain's CDR3 is CSVAPGSTGELFF. Here the CDR3 DNA reads TGCAGCGTTGCTCCCGGTTCCACCGGGGAGCTGTTTTTT.